This TCR beta chain appears in the sequencing data of a study of PD-L1 blockade in urothelial cancer. Overall study context: The authors examined blood 3 weeks (second dose) and 6 weeks after treatment start. Among blood samples, the median T cell count was some 140,000. Study-wide findings and caveats: Patients who had durable benefit saw their tumor-associated blood clones expand more at 3 weeks.

Worth noting for this clone: Its antigen is unidentified.

The length of the CDR3 is 18 residues. V shed 1 base, J shed 2 bases, and the junction held 5 bases outside the gene matches. CDR1 is LNHDA, CDR2 SQIVND, per germline (reference sequence). Libraries were prepared by immunoSEQ multiplex PCR; TCRdb keeps only in-frame clonotypes and omits some of them. The data contain more than 30,000 clones, roughly 91% of them singletons. The rearrangement joins TRBV19 to TRBJ1-6, with 10 bases that match TRBD1. Sequenced here: PBMCs, sampled around atezolizumab (anti-PD-L1) treatment. The origin of this receptor is a man in his 60s with urothelial cancer. CDR3 residues: CASSIAGTGDTYNSPLHF. The CDR3 bases are TGTGCCAGTAGTATAGCAGGGACAGGGGACACCTATAATTCACCCCTCCACTTT.